This T cell receptor beta chain came from a study of T cell repertoires in cytomegalovirus infection. For the study at large: Through public TCR beta signatures, both CMV infection and matching HLA type were indicated.

The table lists this clonotype with a few counts. Its cognate antigen is unknown. Using its own MiXCR run on the reads, TCRdb lists one record per CDR3 protein. Here the sample spans over 120,000 distinct CDR3 sequences, about 31% being singletons. Study findings and constraints: The ex vivo response showed dominance by HLA-C-restricted CMV-specific TCR beta clonotypes.

V was shortened by 2 bases and J by 8 bases, with 10 bases between the two germline ends. Germline CDR1 is SGDLS and CDR2 is YYNGEE. This CDR3 comprises 12 residues. The material was CD8+ T cells from cultured PBMCs, obtained from culture after CMV antigen stimulation. This sequence was found in a human donor in good health (CMV status not recorded). Some clones in this sample may be carry-over from other donors' samples. This chain uses TRBV9 with TRBJ1-2; unclear D gene. The CDR3 loop is CASSVHWRGYTF. The CDR3 DNA follows: TGTGCCAGCAGCGTTCACTGGCGCGGCTACACCTTC. The full variable domain, in which reference TRBV9 and TRBJ1-2 provide the parts outside the CDR3, is DSGVTQTPKHLITATGQRVTLRCSPRSGDLSVYWYQQSLDQGLQFLIQYYNGEERAKGNILERFSAQQFPDLHSELNLSSLELGDSALYFCASSVHWRGYTFGSGTRLTVV.